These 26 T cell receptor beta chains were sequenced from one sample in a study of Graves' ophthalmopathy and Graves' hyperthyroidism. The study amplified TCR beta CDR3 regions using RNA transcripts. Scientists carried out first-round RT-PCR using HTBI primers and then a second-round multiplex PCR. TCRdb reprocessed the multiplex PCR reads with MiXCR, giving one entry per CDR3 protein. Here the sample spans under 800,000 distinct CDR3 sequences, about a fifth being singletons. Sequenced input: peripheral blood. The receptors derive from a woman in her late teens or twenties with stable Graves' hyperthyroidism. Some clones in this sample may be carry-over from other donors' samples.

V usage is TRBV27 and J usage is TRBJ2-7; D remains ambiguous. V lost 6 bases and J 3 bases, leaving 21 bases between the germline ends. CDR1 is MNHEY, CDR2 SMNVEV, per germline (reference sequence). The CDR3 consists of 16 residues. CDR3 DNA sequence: TGTGCCAGCAGGCCGGCTGGGTGGAGCCCCTACTACGAGCAGTACTTC. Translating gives CASRPAGWSPYYEQYF.

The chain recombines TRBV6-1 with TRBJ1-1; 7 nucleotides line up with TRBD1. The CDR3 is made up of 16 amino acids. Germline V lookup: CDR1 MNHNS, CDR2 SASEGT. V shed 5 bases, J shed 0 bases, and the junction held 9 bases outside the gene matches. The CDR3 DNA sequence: TGTGCCAGCAGTCCCCGACAGGGATCTTTGAACACTGAAGCTTTCTTT. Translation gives CASSPRQGSLNTEAFF.

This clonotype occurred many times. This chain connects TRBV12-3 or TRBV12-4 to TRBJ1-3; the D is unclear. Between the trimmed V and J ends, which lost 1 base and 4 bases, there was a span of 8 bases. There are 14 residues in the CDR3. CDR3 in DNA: TGTGCCAGCAGTTTAGGGGTGGAAGGAAACACCATATATTTT. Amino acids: CASSLGVEGNTIYF.

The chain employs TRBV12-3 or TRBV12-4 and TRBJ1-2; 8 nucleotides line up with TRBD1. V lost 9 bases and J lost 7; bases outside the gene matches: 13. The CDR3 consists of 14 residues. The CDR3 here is CASSLVGQGAGYTF. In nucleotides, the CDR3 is TGTGCCAGTAGTCTTGTAGGACAGGGAGCTGGCTACACCTTC.

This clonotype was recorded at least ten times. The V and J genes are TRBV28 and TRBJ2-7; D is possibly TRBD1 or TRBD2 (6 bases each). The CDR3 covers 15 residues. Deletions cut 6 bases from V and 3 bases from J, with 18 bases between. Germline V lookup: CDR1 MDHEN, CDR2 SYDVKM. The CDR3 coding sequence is TGTGCCAGCAGCATAGACGGGGGCCAGAACTACGAGCAGTACTTC. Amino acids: CASSIDGGQNYEQYF.

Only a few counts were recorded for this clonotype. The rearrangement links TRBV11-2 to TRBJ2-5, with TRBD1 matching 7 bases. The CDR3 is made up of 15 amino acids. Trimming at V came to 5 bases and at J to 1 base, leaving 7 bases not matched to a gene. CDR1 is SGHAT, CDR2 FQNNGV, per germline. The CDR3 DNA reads TGTGCCAGCAGCCTCCGGGGACAGTCCCAAGAGACCCAGTACTTC. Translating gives CASSLRGQSQETQYF.

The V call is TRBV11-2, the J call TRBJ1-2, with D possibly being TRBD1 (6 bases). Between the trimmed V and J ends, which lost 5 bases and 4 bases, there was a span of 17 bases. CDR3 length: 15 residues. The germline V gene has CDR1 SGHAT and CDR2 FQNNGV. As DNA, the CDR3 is TGTGCCAGCAGCACGACTGGACAGACCCGCTATGGCTACACCTTC. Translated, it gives CASSTTGQTRYGYTF.

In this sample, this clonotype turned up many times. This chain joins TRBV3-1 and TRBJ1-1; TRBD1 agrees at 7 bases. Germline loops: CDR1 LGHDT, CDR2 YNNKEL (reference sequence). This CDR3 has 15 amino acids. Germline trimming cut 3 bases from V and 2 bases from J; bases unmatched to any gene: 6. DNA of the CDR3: TGTGCCAGCAGCCAGACGGGACAGCGAAACACTGAAGCTTTCTTT. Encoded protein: CASSQTGQRNTEAFF.

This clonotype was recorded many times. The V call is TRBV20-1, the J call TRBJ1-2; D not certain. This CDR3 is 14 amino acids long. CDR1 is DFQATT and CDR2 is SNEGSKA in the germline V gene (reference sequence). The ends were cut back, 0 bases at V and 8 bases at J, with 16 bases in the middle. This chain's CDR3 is CSAREVGQWLGYTF. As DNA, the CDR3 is TGCAGTGCTAGAGAGGTGGGCCAATGGCTGGGCTACACCTTC.

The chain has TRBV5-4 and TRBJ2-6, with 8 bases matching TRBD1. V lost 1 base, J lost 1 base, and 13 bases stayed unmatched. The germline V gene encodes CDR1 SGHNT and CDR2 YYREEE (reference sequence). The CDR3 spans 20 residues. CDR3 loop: CASSLTGGQTVLSGANVLTF. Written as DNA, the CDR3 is TGTGCCAGCAGCTTGACAGGGGGTCAAACCGTTCTATCTGGGGCCAACGTCCTGACTTTC.

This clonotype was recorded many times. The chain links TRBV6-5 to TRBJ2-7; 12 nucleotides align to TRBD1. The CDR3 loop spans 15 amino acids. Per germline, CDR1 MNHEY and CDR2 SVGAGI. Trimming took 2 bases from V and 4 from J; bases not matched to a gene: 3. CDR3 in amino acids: CASSYPGQGAYEQYF. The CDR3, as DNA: TGTGCCAGCAGTTACCCGGGACAGGGGGCGTACGAGCAGTACTTC.

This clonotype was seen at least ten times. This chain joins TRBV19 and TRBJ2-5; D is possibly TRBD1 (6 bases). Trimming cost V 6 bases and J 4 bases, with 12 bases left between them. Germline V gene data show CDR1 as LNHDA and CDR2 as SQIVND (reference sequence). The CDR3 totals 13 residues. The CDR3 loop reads CASRLGAAETQYF. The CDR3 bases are TGTGCCAGTAGGCTGGGGGCCGCAGAGACCCAGTACTTC.

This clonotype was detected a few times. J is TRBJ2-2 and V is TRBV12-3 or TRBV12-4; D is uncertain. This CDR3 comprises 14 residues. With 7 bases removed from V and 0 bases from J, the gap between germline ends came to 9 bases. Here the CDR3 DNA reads TGTGCCAGCAAAAGGCAGTCGAACACCGGGGAGCTGTTTTTT. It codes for CASKRQSNTGELFF.

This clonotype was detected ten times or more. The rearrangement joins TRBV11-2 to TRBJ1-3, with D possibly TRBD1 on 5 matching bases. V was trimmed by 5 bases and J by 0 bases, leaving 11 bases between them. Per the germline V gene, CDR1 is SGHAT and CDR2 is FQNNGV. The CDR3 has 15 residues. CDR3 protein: CASSRQGGSGNTIYF. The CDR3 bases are TGTGCCAGCAGCCGTCAGGGAGGCTCTGGAAACACCATATATTTT.

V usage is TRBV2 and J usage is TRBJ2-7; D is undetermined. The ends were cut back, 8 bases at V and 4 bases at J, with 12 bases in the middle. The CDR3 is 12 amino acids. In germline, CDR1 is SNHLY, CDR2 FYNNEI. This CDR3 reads CASVEIGYEQYF. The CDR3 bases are TGTGCCAGCGTGGAGATAGGATACGAGCAGTACTTC.

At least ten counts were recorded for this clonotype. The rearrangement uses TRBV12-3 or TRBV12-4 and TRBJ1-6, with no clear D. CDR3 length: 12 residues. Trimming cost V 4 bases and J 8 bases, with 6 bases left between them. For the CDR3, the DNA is TGTGCCAGCAGTTCCCGAGATTCACCCCTCCACTTT. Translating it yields CASSSRDSPLHF.

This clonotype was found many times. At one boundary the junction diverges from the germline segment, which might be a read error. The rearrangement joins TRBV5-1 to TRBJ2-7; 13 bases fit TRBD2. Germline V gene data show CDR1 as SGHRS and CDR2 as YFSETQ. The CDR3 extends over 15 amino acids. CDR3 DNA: TGTGCCAGCAGTCGGACTAGCGGGAGCTCCTACGAGCAGTACTTC. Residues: CASSRTSGSSYEQYF.

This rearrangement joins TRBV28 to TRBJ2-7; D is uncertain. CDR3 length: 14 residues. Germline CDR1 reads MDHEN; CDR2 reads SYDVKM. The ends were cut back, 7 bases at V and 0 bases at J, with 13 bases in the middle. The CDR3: CASTDPPSSYEQYF. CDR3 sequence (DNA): TGTGCCAGCACCGACCCCCCCAGCTCCTACGAGCAGTACTTC.

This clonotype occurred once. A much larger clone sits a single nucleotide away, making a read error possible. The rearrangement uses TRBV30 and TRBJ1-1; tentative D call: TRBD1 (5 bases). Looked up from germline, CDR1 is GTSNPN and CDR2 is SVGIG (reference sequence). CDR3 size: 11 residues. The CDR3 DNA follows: TGTGCCGGCAGGGATAACACTGAAGCTTGCTTT. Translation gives CAGRDNTEACF.

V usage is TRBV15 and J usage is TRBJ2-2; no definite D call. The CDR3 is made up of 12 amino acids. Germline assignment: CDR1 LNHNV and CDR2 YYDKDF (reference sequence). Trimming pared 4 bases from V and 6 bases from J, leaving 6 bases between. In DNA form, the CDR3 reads TGTGCCACCAGCATAGGTGCCGGGGAGCTGTTTTTT. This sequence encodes CATSIGAGELFF. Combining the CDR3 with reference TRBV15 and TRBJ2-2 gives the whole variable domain DAMVIQNPRYQVTQFGKPVTLSCSQTLNHNVMYWYQQKSSQAPKLLFHYYDKDFNNEADTPDNFQSRRPNTSFCFLDIRSPGLGDTAMYLCATSIGAGELFFGEGSRLTVL.

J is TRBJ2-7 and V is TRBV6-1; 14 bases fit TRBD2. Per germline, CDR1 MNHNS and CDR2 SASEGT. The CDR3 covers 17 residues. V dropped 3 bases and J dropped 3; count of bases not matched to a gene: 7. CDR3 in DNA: TGTGCCAGCAGTGATCCCGGGACTAGCGGGGGTGGCTACGAGCAGTACTTC. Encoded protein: CASSDPGTSGGGYEQYF.

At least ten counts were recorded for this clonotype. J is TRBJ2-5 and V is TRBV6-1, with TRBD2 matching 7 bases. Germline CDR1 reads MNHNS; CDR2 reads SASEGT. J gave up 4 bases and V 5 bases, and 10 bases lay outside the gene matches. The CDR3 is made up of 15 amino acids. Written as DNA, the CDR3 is TGTGCCAGCAGTAATCGGGACTACCGCAGAGAGACCCAGTACTTC. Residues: CASSNRDYRRETQYF.

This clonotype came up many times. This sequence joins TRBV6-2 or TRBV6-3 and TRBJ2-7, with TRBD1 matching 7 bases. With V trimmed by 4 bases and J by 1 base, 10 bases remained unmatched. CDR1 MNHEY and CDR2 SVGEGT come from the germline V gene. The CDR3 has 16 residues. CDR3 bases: TGTGCCAGCAGTTTCCCCCGGGACAGTCCTTCCTACGAGCAGTACTTC. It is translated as CASSFPRDSPSYEQYF.

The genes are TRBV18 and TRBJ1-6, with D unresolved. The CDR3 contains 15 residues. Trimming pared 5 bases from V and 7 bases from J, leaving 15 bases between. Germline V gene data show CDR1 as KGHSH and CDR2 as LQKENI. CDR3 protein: CASSNSRLGNSPLHF. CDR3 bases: TGTGCCAGCTCAAACTCGAGGTTGGGCAATTCACCCCTCCACTTT.

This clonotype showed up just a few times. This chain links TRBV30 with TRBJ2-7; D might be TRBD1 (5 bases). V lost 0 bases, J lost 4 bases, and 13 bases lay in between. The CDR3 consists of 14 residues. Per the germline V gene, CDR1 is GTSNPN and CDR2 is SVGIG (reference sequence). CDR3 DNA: TGTGCCTGGAGTGTAACAGGAATCAAGTACGAGCAGTACTTC. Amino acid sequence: CAWSVTGIKYEQYF.

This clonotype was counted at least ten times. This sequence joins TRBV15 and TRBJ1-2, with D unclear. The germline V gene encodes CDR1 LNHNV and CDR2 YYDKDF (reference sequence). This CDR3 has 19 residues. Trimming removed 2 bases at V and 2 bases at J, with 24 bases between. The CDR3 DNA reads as TGTGCCACCAGCAGACCAGAACCTCGTTTCGCTCAGGTGAACTATGGCTACACCTTC. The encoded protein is CATSRPEPRFAQVNYGYTF.